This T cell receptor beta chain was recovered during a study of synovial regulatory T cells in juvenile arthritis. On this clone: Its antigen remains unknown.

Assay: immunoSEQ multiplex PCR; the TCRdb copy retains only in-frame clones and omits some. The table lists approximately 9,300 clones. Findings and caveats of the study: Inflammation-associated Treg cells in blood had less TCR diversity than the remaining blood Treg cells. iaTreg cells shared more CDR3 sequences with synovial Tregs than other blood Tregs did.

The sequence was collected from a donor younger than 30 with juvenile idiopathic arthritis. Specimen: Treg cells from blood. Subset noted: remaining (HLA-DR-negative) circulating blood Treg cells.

CDR3 sequence reads: CASSLVGQGTNEKLFF. The chain links TRBV7-2 to TRBJ1-4; TCRdb selects TRBD1, and the lack of DNA leaves this call unchecked. The CDR3 contains 16 residues. Only the protein is on record. The germline V gene encodes CDR1 SGHTA and CDR2 FQGNSA.